Presented here are 24 T cell receptor beta chains from one specimen sequenced in a study of CD8+ T cells in alopecia areata. Reverse transcription of extracted RNA yielded cDNA, which provided the sequencing template. TCRdb's table, derived via immunoSEQ multiplex PCR, lists solely in-frame clones and lacks some. Among about 140,000 clones listed, approximately 51% were seen once. The sequences come from CD4+ T cells sorted from blood, collected at week 0. These TCRs come from a human donor with alopecia areata.

The table lists this clone with a few counts. This chain connects TRBV29-1 to TRBJ2-3; 7 bases map to TRBD2. The J segment lost 6 bases and the V segment lost 7 bases, leaving 4 bases of the junction unmatched. The CDR3 loop spans 11 amino acids. Per germline, CDR1 SQVTM and CDR2 ANQGSEA. CDR3 coding DNA: TGCAGCGCGGGACTATTGGATACGCAGTATTTT. Its protein is CSAGLLDTQYF.

CDR3 bases: TGTGCCAGCAGTTATGGCGGGAGACGTGCCGGGGAGCTGTTTTTT. It encodes CASSYGGRRAGELFF. The rearrangement links TRBV28 to TRBJ2-2; 7 bases match TRBD2. The CDR3 length is 15 residues. The germline gives CDR1 MDHEN, CDR2 SYDVKM. J lost 6 bases, V lost 4 bases, and 8 bases had no gene match.

This clone has just a few counts. CDR3 amino acids: CASSPAGERDGELFF. CDR3 nucleotides: TGTGCCAGCAGTCCAGCGGGAGAGAGAGACGGGGAGCTGTTTTTT. V and J are TRBV2 and TRBJ2-2; 8 bases agree with TRBD2. From germline, CDR1 is SNHLY and CDR2 FYNNEI. Germline trimming cut 5 bases from V and 7 bases from J; bases unmatched to any gene: 9. This CDR3 has 15 amino acids.

V is TRBV6-5 and J is TRBJ1-2, with TRBD1 matching over 7 bases. Germline V lookup: CDR1 MNHEY, CDR2 SVGAGI. The CDR3 sequence is 12 residues long. Unmatched junction bases numbered 5, after V lost 6 bases and J lost 7 bases. CDR3 residues: CASSQDRVGYTF. CDR3 in DNA: TGTGCCAGCAGCCAAGACAGGGTTGGCTACACCTTC.

This chain joins TRBV30 and TRBJ2-2, with 8 bases matching TRBD2. V was clipped by 1 base and J by 8 bases; unmatched bases: 0. The CDR3 contains 12 residues. Germline assignment: CDR1 GTSNPN and CDR2 SVGIG (reference sequence). As DNA, the CDR3 is TGTGCCTGGAGTGCTAGCGGGGGGGAGCTGTTTTTT. This sequence encodes CAWSASGGELFF.

The rearrangement uses TRBV29-1 and TRBJ2-1; D gene ambiguous. V was trimmed by 2 bases and J by 7 bases, leaving 6 bases between them. Germline loops: CDR1 SQVTM, CDR2 ANQGSEA. The CDR3 is 11 residues long. The CDR3 DNA reads TGCAGCGTTGAATCAGTGAATGAGCAGTTCTTC. This gives the protein CSVESVNEQFF.

The rearrangement links TRBV25-1 to TRBJ2-3; a weak D match, TRBD1 (5 bases). CDR3 length: 16 amino acids. Germline CDR1 is MGHDK and CDR2 is SYGVNS. Trimming took off 4 bases at V and 1 base at J, with 15 bases between the two ends. The DNA of the CDR3 is TGTGCCAGCAGTGGTACAAGGGGTTCCGGCACAGATACGCAGTATTTT. Protein sequence: CASSGTRGSGTDTQYF.

The CDR3 sequence: CAWSVDRFYEQYF. For the CDR3, the DNA is TGTGCCTGGAGTGTAGACCGTTTCTACGAGCAGTACTTC. V usage is TRBV30 and J usage is TRBJ2-7; no clear D. CDR1 GTSNPN and CDR2 SVGIG come from the germline V gene (reference sequence). The CDR3 has 13 residues. V lost 0 bases, J lost 3 bases, and 9 bases lay in between.

The gene calls are TRBV7-9 and TRBJ1-5; D is undetermined. Germline CDR1 is SEHNR and CDR2 is FQNEAQ (reference sequence). Trimming left V 1 base short and J 9 bases short, with 10 bases between. The CDR3 contains 13 residues. CDR3 loop: CASSLEGRRPQHF. Here the CDR3 DNA reads TGTGCCAGCAGCTTAGAAGGCAGGCGGCCCCAGCATTTT.

J is TRBJ2-7 and V is TRBV7-3; D uncertain. The CDR3 is made up of 13 amino acids. The V gene lost 3 bases and the J gene lost 7 bases, with 13 bases spanning the gap. CDR1 is SGHTA and CDR2 is FQGTGA in the germline V gene. DNA of the CDR3: TGTGCCAGCAGCTTCAAACCCGCTGGGGAGCAGTACTTC. This gives the protein CASSFKPAGEQYF.

The J gene is TRBJ1-1, the V gene TRBV29-1; no clear D. This CDR3 contains 13 residues. Germline V gene sequence: CDR1 SQVTM, CDR2 ANQGSEA. With 0 bases removed from V and 1 base from J, the gap between germline ends came to 6 bases. The CDR3 region is CSVEEHSNTEAFF. The CDR3 coding sequence is TGCAGCGTTGAAGAGCATTCGAACACTGAAGCTTTCTTT.

The chain is built from TRBV7-2 and TRBJ2-7, with TRBD1 matching over 10 bases. The CDR3 has 15 amino acids. Germline loops: CDR1 SGHTA, CDR2 FQGNSA. Trimming removed 2 bases from V and 2 bases from J; junction bases left unmatched: 3. The CDR3 DNA reads as TGTGCCAGCAGCTTACTAGGGACAGGGGCCTACGAGCAGTACTTC. Amino acids: CASSLLGTGAYEQYF.

This clone appeared a few times. Here the CDR3 DNA reads TGTGCCATCAGTGAGAGGGGCCCAAAAGAGACCCAGTACTTC. This translates into CAISERGPKETQYF. The chain joins TRBV10-3 to TRBJ2-5; tentative D call: TRBD1 (5 bases). The V end lost 2 bases, the J end lost 3 bases, and 10 bases lay between the germline ends. This CDR3 comprises 14 residues. Germline-derived CDR1 and CDR2 are ENHRY and SYGVKD.

V usage is TRBV23-1 and J usage is TRBJ2-7; unclear D gene. TRBV23-1 is known as an ORF, though its function is uncertain. Deletions cut 5 bases from V and 1 base from J, with 15 bases between. This CDR3 region has 15 residues. CDR3 nucleotides: TGCGCCAGCAGTACCTGGGTAGGGCAGTCCTACGAGCAGTACTTC. It is translated as CASSTWVGQSYEQYF.

This clone showed up just once. DNA of the CDR3: TGCGCCAGCAGCTTGGAGGCAGGGGGTTGGGAAAAACTGTTTTTT. It is translated as CASSLEAGGWEKLFF. The chain is built from TRBV5-1 and TRBJ1-4; 7 nucleotides match TRBD1. CDR1 SGHRS and CDR2 YFSETQ come from the germline V gene. The CDR3 has 15 residues. V lost 0 bases and J lost 8; bases outside the gene matches: 7.

The rearrangement uses TRBV27 and TRBJ1-5; D is undetermined. The CDR3 contains 18 residues. Trimming stripped 5 bases from V and 6 bases from J, with 26 bases between. The V gene's germline CDR1 is MNHEY and CDR2 SMNVEV (reference sequence). The CDR3 here is CASSPETTRPTAIQPQHF. The CDR3 nucleotides are TGTGCCAGCAGTCCTGAAACGACCCGGCCCACAGCAATTCAGCCCCAGCATTTT.

The CDR3 spells CASSTPGLKNIQYF. The CDR3 region has the DNA TGTGCCAGCAGCACCCCGGGACTCAAAAACATTCAGTACTTC. The chain combines TRBV5-4 with TRBJ2-4, with a weak D call TRBD2 (6 bases). Trimming left V 4 bases short and J 3 bases short, with 11 bases between. Germline V CDR1 and CDR2: SGHNT, YYREEE (reference sequence). This CDR3 has 14 residues.

This clone was counted only a few times. Distinct nucleotide sequences in the sample also encode this CDR3. The chain uses TRBV29-1 and TRBJ2-2, with a possible D match to TRBD1 (6 bases). Trimming stripped 6 bases from V and 0 bases from J, with 8 bases between. CDR3 length: 13 residues. In germline, CDR1 is SQVTM, CDR2 ANQGSEA. The CDR3 sequence is CSVDSANTGELFF. CDR3 nucleotides: TGCAGCGTGGACAGCGCGAACACCGGGGAGCTGTTTTTT.

This chain uses TRBV18 with TRBJ2-7; 8 nucleotides agree with TRBD1. After removal of 3 bases from V and 4 bases from J, the junction contained 11 bases not matched to a gene. From germline, CDR1 is KGHSH and CDR2 LQKENI. The CDR3 covers 16 residues. The CDR3: CASSPSSDRGRYEQYF. The CDR3, as DNA: TGTGCCAGCTCACCCTCTTCAGACAGGGGCAGATACGAGCAGTACTTC.

This sequence joins TRBV15 and TRBJ1-5; D is unresolved. Germline V gene sequence: CDR1 LNHNV, CDR2 YYDKDF (reference sequence). The CDR3 runs 14 residues. The ends were cut back, 0 bases at V and 7 bases at J, with 10 bases in the middle. DNA for the CDR3: TGTGCCACCAGCAGAGAAGGGTTGGGACAGCCCCAGCATTTT. It yields the protein CATSREGLGQPQHF.

About this clone: Germline is not matched at one junction end, which may reflect a read error. The gene calls are TRBV28 and TRBJ2-5; TRBD1 agrees at 8 bases. The CDR3 covers 14 residues. Germline CDR1 reads MDHEN; CDR2 reads SYDVKM. The CDR3 reads CASRLSGGSETQYF. The CDR3 nucleotides read TGTGCCAGCAGATTATCAGGGGGCTCAGAGACCCAGTACTTC.

V gene TRBV27 combines with J gene TRBJ2-5; 7 bases map to TRBD2. The V segment lost 6 bases and the J segment 5 bases; nucleotides outside the gene matches: 18. This CDR3 is 17 amino acids long. CDR1 MNHEY and CDR2 SMNVEV come from the germline V gene (reference sequence). Here the CDR3 DNA reads TGTGCCAGCAGGGCTGGGCTAGCGGCTAGGGGTTGGGAGACCCAGTACTTC. Its translation is CASRAGLAARGWETQYF.

The CDR3 protein is CASSPTSGRKETQYF. The CDR3 DNA reads TGTGCCAGCAGCCCGACTAGCGGGAGAAAAGAGACCCAGTACTTC. The genes are TRBV4-2 and TRBJ2-5, with 12 positions matching TRBD2. The V gene end was trimmed by 4 bases and the J gene end by 3 bases; junction bases not matched to a gene: 3. The CDR3 has 15 amino acids. Germline CDR1 is LGHNA and CDR2 is YNFKEQ.

The rearrangement joins TRBV5-6 to TRBJ1-1; tentatively, D is TRBD1 (6 bases). CDR1 SGHDT and CDR2 YYEEEE come from the germline V gene. With 4 bases removed from V and 6 bases from J, the gap between germline ends came to 13 bases. The CDR3 contains 13 residues. The CDR3 DNA sequence: TGTGCCAGCAGCCCGACAGGCAGGGCTGAAGCTTTCTTT. Protein product: CASSPTGRAEAFF.